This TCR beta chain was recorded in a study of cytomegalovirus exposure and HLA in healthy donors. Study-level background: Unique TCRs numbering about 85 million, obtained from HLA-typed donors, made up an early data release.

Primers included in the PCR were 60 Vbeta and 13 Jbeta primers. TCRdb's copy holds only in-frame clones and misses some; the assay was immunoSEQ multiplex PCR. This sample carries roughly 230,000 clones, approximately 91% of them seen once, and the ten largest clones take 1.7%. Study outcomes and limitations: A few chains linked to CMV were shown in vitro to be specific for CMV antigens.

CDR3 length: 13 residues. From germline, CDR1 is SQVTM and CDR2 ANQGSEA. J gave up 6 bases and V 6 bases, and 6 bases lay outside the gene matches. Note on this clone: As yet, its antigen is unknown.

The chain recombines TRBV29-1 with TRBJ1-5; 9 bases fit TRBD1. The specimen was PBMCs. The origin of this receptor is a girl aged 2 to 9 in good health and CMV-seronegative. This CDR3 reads CSVAGQGTQPQHF. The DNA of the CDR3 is TGCAGCGTCGCAGGACAGGGGACTCAGCCCCAGCATTTT.